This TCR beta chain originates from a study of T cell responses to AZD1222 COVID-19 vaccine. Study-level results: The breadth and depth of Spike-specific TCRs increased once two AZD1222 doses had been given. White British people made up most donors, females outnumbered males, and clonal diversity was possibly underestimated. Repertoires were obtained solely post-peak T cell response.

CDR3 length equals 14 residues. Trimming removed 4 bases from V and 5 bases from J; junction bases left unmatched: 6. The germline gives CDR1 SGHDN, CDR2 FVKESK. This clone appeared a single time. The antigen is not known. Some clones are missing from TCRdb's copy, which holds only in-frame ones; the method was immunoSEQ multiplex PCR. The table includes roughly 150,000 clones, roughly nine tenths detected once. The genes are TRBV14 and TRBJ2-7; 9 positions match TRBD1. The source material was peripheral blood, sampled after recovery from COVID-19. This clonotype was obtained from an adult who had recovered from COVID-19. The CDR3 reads CASSRKTGGNEQYF. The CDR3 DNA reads TGTGCCAGCAGCCGTAAGACAGGGGGAAACGAGCAGTACTTC. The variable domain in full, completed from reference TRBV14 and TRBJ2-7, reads EAGVTQFPSHSVIEKGQTVTLRCDPISGHDNLYWYRRVMGKEIKFLLHFVKESKQDESGMPNNRFLAERTGGTYSTLKVQPAELEDSGVYFCASSRKTGGNEQYFGPGTRLTVT.